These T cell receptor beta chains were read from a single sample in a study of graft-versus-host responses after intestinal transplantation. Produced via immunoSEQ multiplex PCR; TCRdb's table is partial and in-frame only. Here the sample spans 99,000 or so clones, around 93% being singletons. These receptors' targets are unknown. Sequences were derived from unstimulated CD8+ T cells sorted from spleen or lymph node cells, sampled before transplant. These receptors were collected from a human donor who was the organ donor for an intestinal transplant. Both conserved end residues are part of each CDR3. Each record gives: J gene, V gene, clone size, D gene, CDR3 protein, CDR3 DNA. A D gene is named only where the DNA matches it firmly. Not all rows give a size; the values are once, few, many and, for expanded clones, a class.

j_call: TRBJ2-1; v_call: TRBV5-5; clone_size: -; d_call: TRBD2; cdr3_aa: CASSWDLAGYNEQFF; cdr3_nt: TGTGCCAGCAGCTGGGACCTAGCGGGGTACAATGAGCAGTTCTTC
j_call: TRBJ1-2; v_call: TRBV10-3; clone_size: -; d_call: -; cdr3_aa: CAISGTANGYTF; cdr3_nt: TGTGCCATCAGTGGGACAGCGAATGGCTACACCTTC
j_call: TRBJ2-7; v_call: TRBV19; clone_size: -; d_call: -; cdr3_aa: CASSAGPIYEQYF; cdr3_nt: TGTGCCAGTAGTGCGGGACCGATCTACGAGCAGTACTTC
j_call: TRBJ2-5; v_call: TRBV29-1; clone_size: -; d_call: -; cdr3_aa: CSVYQLVGETQYF; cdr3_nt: TGCAGCGTGTACCAACTAGTTGGGGAGACCCAGTACTTC
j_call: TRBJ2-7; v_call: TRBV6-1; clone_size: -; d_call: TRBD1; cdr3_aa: CASSEAPRGTYEQYF; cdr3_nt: TGTGCCAGCAGTGAAGCGCCCAGGGGGACCTACGAGCAGTACTTC
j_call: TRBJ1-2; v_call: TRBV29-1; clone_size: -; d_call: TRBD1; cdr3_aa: CSVEAVDRQNEANYGYTF; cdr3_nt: TGCAGCGTTGAGGCCGTGGACAGGCAAAACGAAGCTAACTATGGCTACACCTTC
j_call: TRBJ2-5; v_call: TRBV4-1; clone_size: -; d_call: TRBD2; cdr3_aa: CASSQIAGAQETQYF; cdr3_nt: TGCGCCAGCAGCCAGATAGCGGGGGCCCAAGAGACCCAGTACTTC
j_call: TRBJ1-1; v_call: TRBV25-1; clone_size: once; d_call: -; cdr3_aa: CASRIFTGMNTEAFF; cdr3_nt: TGTGCCAGCAGAATTTTCACAGGGATGAACACTGAAGCTTTCTTT
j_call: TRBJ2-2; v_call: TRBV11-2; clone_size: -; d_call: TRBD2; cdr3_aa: CASSPWTSRSNTGELFF; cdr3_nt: TGTGCCAGCAGCCCATGGACTAGCCGATCGAACACCGGGGAGCTGTTTTTT
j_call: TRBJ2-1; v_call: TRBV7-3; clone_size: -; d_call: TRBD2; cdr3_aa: CASSYSGSSYNEQFF; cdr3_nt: TGTGCCAGCAGTTATAGCGGGAGCTCCTACAATGAGCAGTTCTTC
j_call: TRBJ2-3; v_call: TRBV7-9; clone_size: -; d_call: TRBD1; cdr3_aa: CASSLGQGASTDTQYF; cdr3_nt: TGTGCCAGCAGCCTAGGGCAGGGGGCTAGCACAGATACGCAGTATTTT
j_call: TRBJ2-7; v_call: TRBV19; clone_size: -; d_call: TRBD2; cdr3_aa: CASSTGTSGNYEQYF; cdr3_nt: TGTGCCAGTAGTACCGGGACTAGCGGAAACTACGAGCAGTACTTC
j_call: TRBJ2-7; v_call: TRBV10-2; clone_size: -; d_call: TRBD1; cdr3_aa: CASKQGGYEQYF; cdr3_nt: TGCGCCAGCAAACAGGGGGGCTACGAGCAGTACTTC
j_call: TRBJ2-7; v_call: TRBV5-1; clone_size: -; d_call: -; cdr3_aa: CASSLGLSGSYEQYF; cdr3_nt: TGCGCCAGCAGCCTCGGTTTGAGCGGATCCTACGAGCAGTACTTC
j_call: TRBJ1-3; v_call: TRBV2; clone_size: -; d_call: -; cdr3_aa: CASSPTGPSGNTIYF; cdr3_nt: TGTGCCAGCAGCCCGACAGGACCCTCTGGAAACACCATATATTTT
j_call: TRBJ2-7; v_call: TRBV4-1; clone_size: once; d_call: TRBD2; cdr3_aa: CASSQENPSGGYEQYF; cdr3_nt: TGCGCCAGCAGCCAAGAGAATCCTAGCGGGGGCTACGAGCAGTACTTC